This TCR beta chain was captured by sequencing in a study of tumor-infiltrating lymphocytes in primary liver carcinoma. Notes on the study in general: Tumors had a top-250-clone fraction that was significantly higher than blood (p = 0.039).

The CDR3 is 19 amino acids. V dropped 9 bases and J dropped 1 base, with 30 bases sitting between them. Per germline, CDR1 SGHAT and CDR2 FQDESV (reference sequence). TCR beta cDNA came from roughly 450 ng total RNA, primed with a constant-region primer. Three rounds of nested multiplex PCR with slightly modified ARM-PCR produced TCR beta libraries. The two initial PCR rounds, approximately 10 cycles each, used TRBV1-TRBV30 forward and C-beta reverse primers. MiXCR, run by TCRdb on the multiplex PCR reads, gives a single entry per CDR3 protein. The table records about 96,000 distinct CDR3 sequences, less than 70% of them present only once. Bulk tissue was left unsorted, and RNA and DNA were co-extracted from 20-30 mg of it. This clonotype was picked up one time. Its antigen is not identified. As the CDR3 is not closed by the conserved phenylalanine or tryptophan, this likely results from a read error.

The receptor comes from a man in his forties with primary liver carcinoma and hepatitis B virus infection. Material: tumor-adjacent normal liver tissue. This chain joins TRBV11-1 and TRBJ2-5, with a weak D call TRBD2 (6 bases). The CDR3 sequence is CASSPPPGVRKDFQETQYI. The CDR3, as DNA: TGTGCCAGTAGTCCGCCCCCGGGGGTCAGGAAGGACTTCCAAGAGACCCAGTACATC.